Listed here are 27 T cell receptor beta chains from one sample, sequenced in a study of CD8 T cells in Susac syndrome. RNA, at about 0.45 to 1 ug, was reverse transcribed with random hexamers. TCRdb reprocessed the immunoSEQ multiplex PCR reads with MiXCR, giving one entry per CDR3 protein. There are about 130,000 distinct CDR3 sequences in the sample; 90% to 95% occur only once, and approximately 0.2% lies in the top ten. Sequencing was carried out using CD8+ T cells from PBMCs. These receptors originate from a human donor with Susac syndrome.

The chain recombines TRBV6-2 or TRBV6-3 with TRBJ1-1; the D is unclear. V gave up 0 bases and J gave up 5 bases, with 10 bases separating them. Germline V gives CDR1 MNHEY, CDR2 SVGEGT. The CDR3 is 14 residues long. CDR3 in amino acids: CASSYSGGGTEAFF. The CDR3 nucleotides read TGTGCCAGCAGTTACTCGGGTGGCGGGACTGAAGCTTTCTTT.

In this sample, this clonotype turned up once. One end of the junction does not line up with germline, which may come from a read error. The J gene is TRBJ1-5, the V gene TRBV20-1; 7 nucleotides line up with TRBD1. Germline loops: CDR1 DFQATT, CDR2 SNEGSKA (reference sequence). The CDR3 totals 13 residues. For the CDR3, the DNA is TGCAGTGCTAATTTGCCAGGGGGGTCCGGAAAGGCTTTT. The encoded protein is CSANLPGGSGKAF.

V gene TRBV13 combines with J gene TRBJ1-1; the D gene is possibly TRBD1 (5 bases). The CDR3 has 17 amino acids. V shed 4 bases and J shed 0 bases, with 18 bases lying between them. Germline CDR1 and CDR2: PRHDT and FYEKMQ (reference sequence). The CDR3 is CASSSSGTGGMNTEAFF. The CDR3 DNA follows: TGTGCCAGCAGCTCGTCCGGGACCGGAGGTATGAACACTGAAGCTTTCTTT. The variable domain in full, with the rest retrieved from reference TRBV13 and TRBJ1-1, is AAGVIQSPRHLIKEKRETATLKCYPIPRHDTVYWYQQGPGQDPQFLISFYEKMQSDKGSIPDRFSAQQFSDYHSELNMSSLELGDSALYFCASSSSGTGGMNTEAFFGQGTRLTVV.

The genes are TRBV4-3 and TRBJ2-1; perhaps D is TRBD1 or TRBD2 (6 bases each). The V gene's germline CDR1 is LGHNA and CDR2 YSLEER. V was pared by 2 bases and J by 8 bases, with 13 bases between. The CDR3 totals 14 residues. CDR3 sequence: CASSQIGGPDEQFF. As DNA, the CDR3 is TGCGCCAGCAGCCAAATAGGGGGGCCCGATGAGCAGTTCTTC.

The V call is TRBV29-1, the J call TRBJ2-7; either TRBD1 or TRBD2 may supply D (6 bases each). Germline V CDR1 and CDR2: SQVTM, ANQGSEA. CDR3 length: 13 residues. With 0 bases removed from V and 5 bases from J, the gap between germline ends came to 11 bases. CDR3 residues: CSVEDGGLNEQYF. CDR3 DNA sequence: TGCAGCGTTGAAGATGGGGGGCTGAACGAGCAGTACTTC.

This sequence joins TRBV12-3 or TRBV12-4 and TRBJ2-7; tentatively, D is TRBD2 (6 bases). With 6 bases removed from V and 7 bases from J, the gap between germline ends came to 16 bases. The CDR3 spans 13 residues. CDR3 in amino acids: CASSLGPAGEQYF. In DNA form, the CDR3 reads TGTGCCAGCAGCCTCGGGCCTGCGGGGGAGCAGTACTTC.

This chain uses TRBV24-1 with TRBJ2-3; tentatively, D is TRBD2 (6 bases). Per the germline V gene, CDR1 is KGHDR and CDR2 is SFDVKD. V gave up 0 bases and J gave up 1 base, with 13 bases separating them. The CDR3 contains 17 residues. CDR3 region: CATSDLGAPGGTDTQYF. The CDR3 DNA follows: TGTGCCACCAGTGATTTGGGGGCCCCGGGAGGCACAGATACGCAGTATTTT.

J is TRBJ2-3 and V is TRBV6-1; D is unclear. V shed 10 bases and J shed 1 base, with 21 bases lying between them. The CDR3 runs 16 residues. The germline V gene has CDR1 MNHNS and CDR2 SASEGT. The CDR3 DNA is TGTGCCATCTCCCCAGGTGATAGTGTTGGCACAGATACGCAGTATTTT. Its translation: CAISPGDSVGTDTQYF.

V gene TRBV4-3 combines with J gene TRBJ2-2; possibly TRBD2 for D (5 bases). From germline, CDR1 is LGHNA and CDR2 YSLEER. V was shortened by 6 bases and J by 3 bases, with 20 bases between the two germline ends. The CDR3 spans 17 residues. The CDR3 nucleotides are TGCGCCAGCAGTCTCTTCGCGTCCGGGGTCGACACCGGGGAGCTGTTTTTT. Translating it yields CASSLFASGVDTGELFF.

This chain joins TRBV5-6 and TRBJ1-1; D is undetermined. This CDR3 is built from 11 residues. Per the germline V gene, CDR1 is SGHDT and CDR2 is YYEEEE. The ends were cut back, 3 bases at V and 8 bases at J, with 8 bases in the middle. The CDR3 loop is CASSSGREAFF. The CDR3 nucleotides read TGTGCCAGCAGCTCTGGCCGCGAAGCTTTCTTT.

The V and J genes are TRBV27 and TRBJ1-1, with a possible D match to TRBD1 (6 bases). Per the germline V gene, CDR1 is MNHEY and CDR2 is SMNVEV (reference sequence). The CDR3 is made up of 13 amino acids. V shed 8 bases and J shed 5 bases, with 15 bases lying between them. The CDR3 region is CASRPGVYTEAFF. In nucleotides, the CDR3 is TGTGCCAGCCGCCCAGGGGTATATACTGAAGCTTTCTTT.

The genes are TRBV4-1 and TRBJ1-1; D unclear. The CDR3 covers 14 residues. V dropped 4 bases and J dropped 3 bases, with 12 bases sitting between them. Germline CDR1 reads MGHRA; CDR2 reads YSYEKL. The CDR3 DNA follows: TGCGCCAGCAGCCCCCTTGAGGGTTACACTGAAGCTTTCTTT. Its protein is CASSPLEGYTEAFF.

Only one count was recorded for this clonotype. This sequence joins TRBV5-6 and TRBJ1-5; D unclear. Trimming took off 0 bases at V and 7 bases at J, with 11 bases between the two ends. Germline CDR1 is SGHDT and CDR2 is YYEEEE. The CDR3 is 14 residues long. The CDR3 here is CASSLEGSRQPQHF. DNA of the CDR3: TGTGCCAGCAGCTTGGAGGGCAGCAGGCAGCCCCAGCATTTT.

The CDR3 loop is CASSGGTAQDTDTQYF. DNA of the CDR3: TGTGCCAGCAGTGGCGGGACAGCTCAAGACACAGATACGCAGTATTTT. The chain joins TRBV2 to TRBJ2-3; tentative D call: TRBD1 (7 bases). The V end was cut by 4 bases, the J end by 2 bases, with 16 bases between. The V gene's germline CDR1 is SNHLY and CDR2 FYNNEI. The CDR3 extends over 16 amino acids.

CDR3 region: CASSLYPSSTEQYF. The CDR3 nucleotides are TGTGCCAGCAGTTTATATCCATCCTCCACCGAGCAGTACTTC. The J gene is TRBJ2-7, the V gene TRBV12-3 or TRBV12-4; D is uncertain. The CDR3 spans 14 residues. Trimming removed 2 bases at V and 6 bases at J, with 14 bases between.

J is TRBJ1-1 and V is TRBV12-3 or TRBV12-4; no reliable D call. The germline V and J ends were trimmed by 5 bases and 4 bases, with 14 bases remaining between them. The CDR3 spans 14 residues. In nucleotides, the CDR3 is TGTGCCAGCAGTCCTACTTTCTCCGGCACTGAAGCTTTCTTT. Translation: CASSPTFSGTEAFF.

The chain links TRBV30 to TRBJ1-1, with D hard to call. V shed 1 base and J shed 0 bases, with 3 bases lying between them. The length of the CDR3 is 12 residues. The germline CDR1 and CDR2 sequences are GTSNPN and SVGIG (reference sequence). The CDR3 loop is CAWSAMNTEAFF. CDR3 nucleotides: TGTGCCTGGAGTGCGATGAACACTGAAGCTTTCTTT.

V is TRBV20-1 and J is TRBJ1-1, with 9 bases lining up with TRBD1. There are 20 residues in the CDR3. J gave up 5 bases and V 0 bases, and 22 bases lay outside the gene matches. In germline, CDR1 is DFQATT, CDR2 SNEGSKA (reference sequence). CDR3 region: CSARDYDIEYAGTGLTEAFF. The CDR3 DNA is TGCAGTGCTAGAGATTACGATATCGAGTACGCGGGGACAGGGCTGACTGAAGCTTTCTTT.

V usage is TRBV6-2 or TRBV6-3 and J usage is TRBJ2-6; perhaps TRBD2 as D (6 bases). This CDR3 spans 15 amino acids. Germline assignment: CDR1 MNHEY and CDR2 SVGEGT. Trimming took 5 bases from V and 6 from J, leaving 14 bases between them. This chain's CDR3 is CASSPGLSLANVLTF. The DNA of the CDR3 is TGTGCCAGCAGTCCCGGACTAAGTCTGGCCAACGTCCTGACTTTC.

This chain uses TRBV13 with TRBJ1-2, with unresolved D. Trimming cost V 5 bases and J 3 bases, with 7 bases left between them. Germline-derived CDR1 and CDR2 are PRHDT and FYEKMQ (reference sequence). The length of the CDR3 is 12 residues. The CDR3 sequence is CASSARDYGYTF. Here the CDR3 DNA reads TGTGCCAGCAGCGCCCGGGACTATGGCTACACCTTC.

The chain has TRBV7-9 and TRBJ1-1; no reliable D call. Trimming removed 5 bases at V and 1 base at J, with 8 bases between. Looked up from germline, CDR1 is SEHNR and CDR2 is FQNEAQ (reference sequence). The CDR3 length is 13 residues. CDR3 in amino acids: CASSGQPNTEAFF. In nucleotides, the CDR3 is TGTGCCAGCAGCGGCCAACCGAACACTGAAGCTTTCTTT.

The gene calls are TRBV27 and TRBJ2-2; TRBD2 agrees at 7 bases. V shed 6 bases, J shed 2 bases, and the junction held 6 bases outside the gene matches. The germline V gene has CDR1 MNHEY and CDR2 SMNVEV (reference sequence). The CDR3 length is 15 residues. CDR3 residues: CASSPTSANTGELFF. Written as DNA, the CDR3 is TGTGCCAGCAGCCCCACTAGCGCAAACACCGGGGAGCTGTTTTTT.

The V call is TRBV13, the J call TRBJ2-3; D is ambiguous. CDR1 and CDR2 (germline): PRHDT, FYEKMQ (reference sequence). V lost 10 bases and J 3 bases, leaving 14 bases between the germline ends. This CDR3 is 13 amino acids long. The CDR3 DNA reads TGTGCCACCTCCCCGTCCCGGACAGATACGCAGTATTTT. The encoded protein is CATSPSRTDTQYF.

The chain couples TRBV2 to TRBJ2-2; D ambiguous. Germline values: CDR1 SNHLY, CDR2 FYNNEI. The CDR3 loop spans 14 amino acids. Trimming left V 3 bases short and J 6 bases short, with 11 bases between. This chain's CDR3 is CASSDPPAPGELFF. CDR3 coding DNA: TGTGCCAGCAGTGATCCTCCCGCCCCCGGGGAGCTGTTTTTT.

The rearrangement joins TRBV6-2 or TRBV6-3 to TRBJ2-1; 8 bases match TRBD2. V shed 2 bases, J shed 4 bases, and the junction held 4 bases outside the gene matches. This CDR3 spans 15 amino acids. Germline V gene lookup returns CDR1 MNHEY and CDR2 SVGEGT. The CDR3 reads CASSYVVAGYNEQFF. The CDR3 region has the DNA TGTGCCAGCAGTTACGTAGTAGCGGGATACAATGAGCAGTTCTTC.

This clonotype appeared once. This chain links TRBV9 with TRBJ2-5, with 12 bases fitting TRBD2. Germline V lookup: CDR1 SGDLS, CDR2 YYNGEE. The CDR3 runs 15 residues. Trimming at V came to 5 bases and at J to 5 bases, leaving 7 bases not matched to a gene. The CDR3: CASRPSGGAGETQYF. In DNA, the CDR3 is TGTGCCAGCAGACCTAGCGGGGGGGCCGGTGAGACCCAGTACTTC.

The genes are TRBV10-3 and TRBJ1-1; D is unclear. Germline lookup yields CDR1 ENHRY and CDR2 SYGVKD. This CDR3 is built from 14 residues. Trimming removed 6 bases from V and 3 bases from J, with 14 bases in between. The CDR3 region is CAIRLQDRDTEAFF. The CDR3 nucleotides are TGTGCCATCAGACTTCAGGATAGAGACACTGAAGCTTTCTTT.